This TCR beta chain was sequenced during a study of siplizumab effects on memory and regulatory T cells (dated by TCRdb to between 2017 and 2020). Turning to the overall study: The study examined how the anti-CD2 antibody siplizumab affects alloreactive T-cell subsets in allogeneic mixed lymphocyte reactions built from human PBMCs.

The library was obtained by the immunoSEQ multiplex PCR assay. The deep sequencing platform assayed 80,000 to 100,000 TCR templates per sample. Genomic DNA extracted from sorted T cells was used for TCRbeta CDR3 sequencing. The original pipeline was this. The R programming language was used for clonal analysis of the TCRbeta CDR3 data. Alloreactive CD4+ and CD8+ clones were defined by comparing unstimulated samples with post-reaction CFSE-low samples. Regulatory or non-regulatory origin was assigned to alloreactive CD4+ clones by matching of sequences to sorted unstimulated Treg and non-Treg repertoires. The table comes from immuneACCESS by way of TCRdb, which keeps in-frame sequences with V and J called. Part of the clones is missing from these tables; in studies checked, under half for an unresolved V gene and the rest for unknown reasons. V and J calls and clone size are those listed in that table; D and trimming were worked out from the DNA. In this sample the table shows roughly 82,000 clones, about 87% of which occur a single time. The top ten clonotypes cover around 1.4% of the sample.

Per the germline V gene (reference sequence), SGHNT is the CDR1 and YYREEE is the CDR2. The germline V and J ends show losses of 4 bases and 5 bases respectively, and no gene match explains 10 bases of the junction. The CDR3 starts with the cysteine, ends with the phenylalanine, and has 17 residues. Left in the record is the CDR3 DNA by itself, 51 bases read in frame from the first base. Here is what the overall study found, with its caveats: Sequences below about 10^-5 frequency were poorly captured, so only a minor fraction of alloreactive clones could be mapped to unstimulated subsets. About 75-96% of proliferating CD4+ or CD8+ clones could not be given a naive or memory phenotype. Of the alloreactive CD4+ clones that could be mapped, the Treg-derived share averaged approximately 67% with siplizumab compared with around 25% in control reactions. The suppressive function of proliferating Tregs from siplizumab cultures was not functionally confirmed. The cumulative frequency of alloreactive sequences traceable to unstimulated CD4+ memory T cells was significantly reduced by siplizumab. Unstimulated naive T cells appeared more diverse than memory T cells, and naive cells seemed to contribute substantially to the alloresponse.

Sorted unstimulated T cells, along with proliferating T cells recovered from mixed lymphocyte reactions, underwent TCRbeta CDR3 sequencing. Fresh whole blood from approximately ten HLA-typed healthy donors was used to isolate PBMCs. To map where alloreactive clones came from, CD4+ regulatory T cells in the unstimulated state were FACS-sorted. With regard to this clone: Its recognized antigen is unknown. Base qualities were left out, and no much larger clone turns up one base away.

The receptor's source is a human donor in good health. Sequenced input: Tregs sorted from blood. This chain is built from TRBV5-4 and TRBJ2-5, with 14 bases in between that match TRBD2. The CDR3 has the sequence CASSSWTSGGRRETQYF. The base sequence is TGTGCCAGCAGCAGCTGGACTAGCGGGGGGCGACGGGAGACCCAGTACTTC.